This T cell receptor beta chain is from a study of spatial heterogeneity in lung cancer. Time point reported: sample taken at primary tumor resection. TCRdb re-analysed the 5' RACE reads in MiXCR, keeping a single row per CDR3 protein. The sample shows about 25,000 distinct CDR3 sequences, roughly 7% of them seen only once. This CDR3 comprises 17 residues. Germline V gives CDR1 SEHNR, CDR2 FQNEAQ (reference sequence). V dropped 9 bases and J dropped 0; count of bases not matched to a gene: 8. The source material was PBMCs, sampled at surgery. This receptor was obtained from a male donor with early-stage non-small cell lung cancer. The genes are TRBV7-9 and TRBJ2-6, with TRBD1 identical over 10 bases. The CDR3 coding sequence is TGTGCCAGACCGGGGACAGGGGCTTTCTCTGGGGCCAACGTCCTGACTTTC. As protein: CARPGTGAFSGANVLTF.